One sample yielded the 22 T cell receptor beta chains listed below, sequenced in a study of control samples from healthy donors and cancer patients. TCRdb's copy holds only in-frame clones and misses some; the assay was immunoSEQ multiplex PCR. This sample carries 200,000 to 250,000 clones, over 90% of them seen once, and the ten largest clones take about 1.4%. Sequenced sample: blood. The receptors shown here come from a man aged 45-65 years in good health.

The V gene is TRBV6-5, the J gene TRBJ1-6, with 8 bases that match TRBD1. CDR1 MNHEY and CDR2 SVGAGI come from the germline V gene. This CDR3 is 15 amino acids long. With 2 bases clipped from V and 9 bases from J, the junction kept 6 bases outside the gene matches. The CDR3 DNA is TGTGCCAGCAGTTACCTTGACAGGGGAGGTTCACCCCTCCACTTT. It specifies CASSYLDRGGSPLHF.

This chain uses TRBV5-1 with TRBJ1-2; D uncertain. The V end lost 5 bases, the J end lost 0 bases, and 8 bases lay between the germline ends. Germline CDR1 reads SGHRS; CDR2 reads YFSETQ. The CDR3 is 13 amino acids. CDR3 protein: CASRLDANYGYTF. CDR3 DNA: TGCGCCAGCAGACTCGATGCTAACTATGGCTACACCTTC.

The chain uses TRBV28 and TRBJ2-7; D perhaps matches TRBD2 (6 bases). Germline lookup yields CDR1 MDHEN and CDR2 SYDVKM. This CDR3 has 16 residues. Trimming removed 9 bases from V and 1 base from J, with 22 bases in between. The chain's CDR3 is CARPARVEGLSYEQYF. The CDR3 DNA reads TGTGCCAGACCTGCCCGTGTGGAGGGGCTTTCCTACGAGCAGTACTTC.

For this clone: Other DNA sequences in this sample translate to the same CDR3. The chain joins TRBV5-6 to TRBJ1-2; D might be TRBD1 (6 bases). CDR3 length: 12 amino acids. The V gene's germline CDR1 is SGHDT and CDR2 YYEEEE. The V and J ends lost 0 bases and 6 bases respectively, with 6 bases between them. CDR3 nucleotide sequence: TGTGCCAGCAGCTTGGACAGGGATGGCTACACCTTC. Translated, it gives CASSLDRDGYTF.

This chain connects TRBV4-1 to TRBJ1-5; perhaps TRBD1 as D (6 bases). The CDR3 covers 16 residues. The V gene's germline CDR1 is MGHRA and CDR2 YSYEKL. Trimming pared 0 bases from V and 4 bases from J, leaving 13 bases between. The chain's CDR3 is CASSQDGQIRNQPQHF. CDR3 DNA: TGCGCCAGCAGCCAAGATGGACAGATAAGAAATCAGCCCCAGCATTTT.

The chain uses TRBV10-1 and TRBJ2-3; 7 nucleotides align to TRBD1. Per germline, CDR1 WNHNN and CDR2 SYGVQD (reference sequence). V was pared by 2 bases and J by 3 bases, with 5 bases of the junction left unmatched. This CDR3 comprises 15 residues. The CDR3 here is CASSEDRDGTDTQYF. The CDR3 nucleotides are TGCGCCAGCAGTGAGGACAGGGATGGGACAGATACGCAGTATTTT.

The CDR3 loop is CASSETLTGGGYEQYF. The CDR3 coding sequence is TGTGCCAGCAGTGAAACGCTAACAGGGGGAGGCTACGAGCAGTACTTC. This chain links TRBV6-1 with TRBJ2-7; 8 bases align to TRBD1. Unmatched junction bases numbered 9, after V lost 2 bases and J lost 3 bases. This CDR3 has 16 residues. In germline, CDR1 is MNHNS, CDR2 SASEGT.

This chain joins TRBV5-1 and TRBJ1-4; TRBD1 matches at 9 bases. The V and J ends lost 1 base and 7 bases, in that order; junction bases with no gene match: 5. The germline V gene encodes CDR1 SGHRS and CDR2 YFSETQ. CDR3 size: 15 residues. As DNA, the CDR3 is TGCGCCAGCAGCTTGCGGGGACAGGGAGGTGAAAAACTGTTTTTT. Translated, it gives CASSLRGQGGEKLFF.

This rearrangement joins TRBV7-2 to TRBJ1-6; the match to TRBD1 covers 9 bases. The trim removed 0 bases at V and 10 bases at J, leaving 4 bases unmatched. There are 15 residues in the CDR3. Germline-derived CDR1 and CDR2 are SGHTA and FQGNSA. CDR3 residues: CASSLASGTGSPLHF. CDR3 sequence (DNA): TGTGCCAGCAGCTTAGCCTCCGGGACAGGGTCACCCCTCCACTTT.

This clone turned up a few times. The V and J genes are TRBV3-1 (or the pseudogene TRBV3-2) and TRBJ1-6, with D maybe TRBD1 (5 bases). This CDR3 has 15 amino acids. V was clipped by 4 bases and J by 8 bases, with 15 bases between them. Germline V gene lookup returns CDR1 LGHDT and CDR2 YNNKEL (reference sequence). The CDR3 protein is CASSPMLGVHSPLHF. CDR3 in DNA: TGTGCCAGCAGCCCGATGTTAGGGGTTCATTCACCCCTCCACTTT.

V and J are TRBV6-5 and TRBJ2-7, with TRBD1 matching over 7 bases. This CDR3 comprises 15 residues. After removal of 5 bases from V and 0 bases from J, the junction contained 7 bases not matched to a gene. Per germline, CDR1 MNHEY and CDR2 SVGAGI. CDR3 loop: CASSQYRDSSYEQYV. In DNA, the CDR3 is TGTGCCAGCAGTCAATACCGGGACAGCTCCTACGAGCAGTACGTC.

The chain joins TRBV5-3 to TRBJ2-7; no clear D. Being an ORF, TRBV5-3 has a function that is uncertain. Trimming pared 3 bases from V and 8 bases from J, leaving 18 bases between. CDR3 size: 14 residues. CDR3 DNA: TGTGCCAGAAGCTCTTATCATCCTAGTTGCCAGCAGTACTTC. It is translated as CARSSYHPSCQQYF.

A remark on this clone: The sample has other DNA sequences that encode this CDR3 too. The chain carries TRBV28 and TRBJ1-2; D is undetermined. This CDR3 is built from 12 residues. V was trimmed by 6 bases and J by 2 bases, leaving 7 bases between them. Germline V gene sequence: CDR1 MDHEN, CDR2 SYDVKM. The CDR3: CASSLGNYGYTF. The CDR3 nucleotides are TGTGCCAGCAGCCTAGGGAACTATGGCTACACCTTC.

The count of this clone is one. The rearrangement joins TRBV9 to TRBJ1-5; 11 bases map to TRBD1. V dropped 0 bases and J dropped 2; count of bases not matched to a gene: 4. There are 17 residues in the CDR3. The V gene's germline CDR1 is SGDLS and CDR2 YYNGEE. In DNA, the CDR3 is TGTGCCAGCAGCGTAGCCGGGGGACAGGGGGGCAATCAGCCCCAGCATTTT. Translated: CASSVAGGQGGNQPQHF.

The chain joins TRBV10-3 to TRBJ2-7; 9 bases agree with TRBD2. The CDR3 spans 14 residues. V gave up 10 bases and J gave up 2 bases; unmatched junction bases: 9. CDR1 ENHRY and CDR2 SYGVKD come from the germline V gene. For the CDR3, the DNA is TGTGCCACATCAAGACTAGCGGAAACCTACGAGCAGTACTTC. Protein product: CATSRLAETYEQYF.

Turning to this clone: The same CDR3 can be traced to other DNA sequences in this sample. The chain couples TRBV2 to TRBJ1-6, with D maybe TRBD1 (5 bases). Looked up from germline, CDR1 is SNHLY and CDR2 is FYNNEI. V was shortened by 3 bases and J by 10 bases, with 10 bases between the two germline ends. The CDR3 length is 13 residues. Written as DNA, the CDR3 is TGTGCCAGCAGTGAGGGGAGGGACTCACCCCTCCACTTT. Translating gives CASSEGRDSPLHF.

V gene TRBV5-5 combines with J gene TRBJ1-2; 8 bases line up with TRBD1. The J segment lost 2 bases and the V segment lost 0 bases, leaving 6 bases of the junction unmatched. The CDR3 totals 16 residues. CDR1 SGHKS and CDR2 YYEKEE come from the germline V gene (reference sequence). The CDR3 nucleotides are TGTGCCAGCAGCTTGGTAGGGACAGGTTTCAACTATGGCTACACCTTC. The encoded protein is CASSLVGTGFNYGYTF. Together with reference TRBV5-5 and TRBJ1-2, the CDR3 gives the full variable domain: DAGVTQSPTHLIKTRGQQVTLRCSPISGHKSVSWYQQVLGQGPQFIFQYYEKEERGRGNFPDRFSARQFPNYSSELNVNALLLGDSALYLCASSLVGTGFNYGYTFGSGTRLTVV.

This clone was counted once. The chain is built from TRBV14 and TRBJ1-3; no reliable D call. The CDR3 runs 12 residues. V was trimmed by 0 bases and J by 5 bases, leaving 2 bases between them. Germline values: CDR1 SGHDN, CDR2 FVKESK. The CDR3: CASSQERNTIYF. The CDR3 bases are TGTGCCAGCAGCCAAGAGAGAAACACCATATATTTT.

The V and J genes are TRBV24-1 and TRBJ2-2; TRBD2 matches 11 bases. The germline V gene has CDR1 KGHDR and CDR2 SFDVKD. The CDR3 has 18 amino acids. After removal of 6 bases from V and 0 bases from J, the junction contained 8 bases not matched to a gene. CDR3 DNA sequence: TGTGCCACCAGTAGTAGCGGGGGGGTGAACGCGAACACCGGGGAGCTGTTTTTT. It yields the protein CATSSSGGVNANTGELFF.

V gene TRBV6-1 combines with J gene TRBJ1-5; tentative D call: TRBD1 (5 bases). This CDR3 contains 16 residues. V was clipped by 4 bases and J by 3 bases, with 16 bases between them. Germline V gene data show CDR1 as MNHNS and CDR2 as SASEGT. The CDR3 DNA reads TGTGCCAGCAGTGGGCCGGGACGGCTAGTCAATCAGCCCCAGCATTTT. It specifies CASSGPGRLVNQPQHF.

The chain uses TRBV24-1 and TRBJ1-5; TRBD1 matches at 11 bases. This CDR3 has 14 residues. J gave up 6 bases and V 9 bases, and 6 bases lay outside the gene matches. Germline V gene sequence: CDR1 KGHDR, CDR2 SFDVKD. CDR3 amino acids: CATGDRGAGQPQHF. The CDR3 region has the DNA TGTGCCACCGGGGACAGGGGGGCAGGTCAGCCCCAGCATTTT.

The V and J genes are TRBV5-4 and TRBJ2-7; no clear D. The germline V gene encodes CDR1 SGHNT and CDR2 YYREEE (reference sequence). The V and J ends lost 4 bases and 6 bases respectively, with 14 bases between them. This CDR3 region has 13 residues. Here the CDR3 reads CASSVNLDSEQYF. The CDR3 DNA sequence: TGTGCCAGCAGCGTTAATTTAGATTCCGAGCAGTACTTC.